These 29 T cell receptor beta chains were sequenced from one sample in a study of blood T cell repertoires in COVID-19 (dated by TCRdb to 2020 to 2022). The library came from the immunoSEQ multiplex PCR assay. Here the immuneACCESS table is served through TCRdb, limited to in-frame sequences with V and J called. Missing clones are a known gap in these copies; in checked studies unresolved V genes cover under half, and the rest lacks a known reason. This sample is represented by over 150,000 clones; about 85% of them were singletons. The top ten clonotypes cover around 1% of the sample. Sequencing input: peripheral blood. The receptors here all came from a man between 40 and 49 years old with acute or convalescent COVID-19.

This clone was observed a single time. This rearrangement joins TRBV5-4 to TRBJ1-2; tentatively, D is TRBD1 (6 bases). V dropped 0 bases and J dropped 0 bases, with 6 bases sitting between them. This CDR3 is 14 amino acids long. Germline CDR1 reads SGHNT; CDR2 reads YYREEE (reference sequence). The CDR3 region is CASSLGTANYGYTF. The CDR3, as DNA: TGTGCCAGCAGCTTGGGGACAGCTAACTATGGCTACACCTTC. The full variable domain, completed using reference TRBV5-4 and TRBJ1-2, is ETGVTQSPTHLIKTRGQQVTLRCSSQSGHNTVSWYQQALGQGPQFIFQYYREEENGRGNFPPRFSGLQFPNYSSELNVNALELDDSALYLCASSLGTANYGYTFGSGTRLTVV.

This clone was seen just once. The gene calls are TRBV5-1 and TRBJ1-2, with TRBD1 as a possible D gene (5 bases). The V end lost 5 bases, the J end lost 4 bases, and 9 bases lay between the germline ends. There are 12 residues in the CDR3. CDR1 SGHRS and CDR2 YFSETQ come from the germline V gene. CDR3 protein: CASRNDSYGYTF. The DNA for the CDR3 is TGCGCCAGCAGAAATGACAGCTATGGCTACACCTTC.

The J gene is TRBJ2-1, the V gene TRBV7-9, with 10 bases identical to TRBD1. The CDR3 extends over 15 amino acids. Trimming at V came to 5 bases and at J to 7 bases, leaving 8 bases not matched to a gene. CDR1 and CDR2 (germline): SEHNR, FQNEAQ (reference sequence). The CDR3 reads CASSTSGTGANEQFF. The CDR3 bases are TGTGCCAGCAGCACATCCGGGACAGGGGCGAATGAGCAGTTCTTC.

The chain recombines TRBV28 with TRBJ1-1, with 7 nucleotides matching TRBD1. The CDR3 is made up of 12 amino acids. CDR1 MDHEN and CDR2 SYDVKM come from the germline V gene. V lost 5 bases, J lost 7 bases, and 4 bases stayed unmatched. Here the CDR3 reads CASSLRQGEAFF. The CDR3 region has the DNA TGTGCCAGCAGTCTAAGACAGGGTGAAGCTTTCTTT.

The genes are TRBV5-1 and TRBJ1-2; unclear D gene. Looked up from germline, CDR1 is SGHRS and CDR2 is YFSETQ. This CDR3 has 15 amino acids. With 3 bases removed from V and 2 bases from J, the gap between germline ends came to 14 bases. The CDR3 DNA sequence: TGCGCCAGCAGCTGGGAGGATAGGGAGAACTATGGCTACACCTTC. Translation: CASSWEDRENYGYTF.

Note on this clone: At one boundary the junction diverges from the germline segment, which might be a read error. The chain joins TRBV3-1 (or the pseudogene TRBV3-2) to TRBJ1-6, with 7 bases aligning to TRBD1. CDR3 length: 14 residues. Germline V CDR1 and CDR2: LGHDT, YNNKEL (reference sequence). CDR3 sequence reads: CASRQGGSDSPLHF. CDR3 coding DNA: TGTGCCAGCAGGCAAGGGGGCTCCGATTCACCCCTCCACTTT.

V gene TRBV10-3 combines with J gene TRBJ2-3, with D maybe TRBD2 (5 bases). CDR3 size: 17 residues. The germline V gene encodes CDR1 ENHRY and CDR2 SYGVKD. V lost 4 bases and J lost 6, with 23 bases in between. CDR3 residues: CAISVQLEGGKWDTQYF. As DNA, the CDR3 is TGTGCCATCAGTGTCCAACTCGAGGGCGGCAAGTGGGATACGCAGTATTTT.

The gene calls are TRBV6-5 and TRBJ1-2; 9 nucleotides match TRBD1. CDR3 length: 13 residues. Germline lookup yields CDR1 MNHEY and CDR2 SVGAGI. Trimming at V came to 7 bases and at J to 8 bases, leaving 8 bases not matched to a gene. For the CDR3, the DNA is TGTGCCAGCAATTTAGGACAGGGGCAAGGCTACACCTTC. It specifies CASNLGQGQGYTF.

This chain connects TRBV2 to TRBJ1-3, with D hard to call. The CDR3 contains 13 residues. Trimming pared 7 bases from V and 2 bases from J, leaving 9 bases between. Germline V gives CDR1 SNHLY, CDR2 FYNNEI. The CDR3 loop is CASTGQAGNTIYF. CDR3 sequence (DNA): TGTGCCAGCACCGGCCAGGCTGGAAACACCATATATTTT.

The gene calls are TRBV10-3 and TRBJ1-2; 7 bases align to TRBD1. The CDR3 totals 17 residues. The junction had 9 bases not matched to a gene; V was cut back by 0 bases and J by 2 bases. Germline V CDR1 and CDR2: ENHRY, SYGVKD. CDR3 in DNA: TGTGCCATCAGTGAGTCGACGGGGGCAGGGGGGAACTATGGCTACACCTTC. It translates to CAISESTGAGGNYGYTF.

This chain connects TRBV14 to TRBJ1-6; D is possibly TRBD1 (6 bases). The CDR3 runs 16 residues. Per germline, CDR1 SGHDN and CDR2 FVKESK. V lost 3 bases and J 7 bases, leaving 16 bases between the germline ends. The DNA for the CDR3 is TGTGCCAGCAGCCAGAACACGGTACAGGGAAATTCACCCCTCCACTTT. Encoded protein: CASSQNTVQGNSPLHF. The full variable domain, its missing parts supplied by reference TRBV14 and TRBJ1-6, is EAGVTQFPSHSVIEKGQTVTLRCDPISGHDNLYWYRRVMGKEIKFLLHFVKESKQDESGMPNNRFLAERTGGTYSTLKVQPAELEDSGVYFCASSQNTVQGNSPLHFGNGTRLTVT.

The CDR3 region has the DNA TGTGCCAGCAGCGGGGACAGGGACGGCTACACCTTC. Its translation is CASSGDRDGYTF. The chain combines TRBV7-8 with TRBJ1-2; TRBD1 matches 9 bases. The CDR3 has 12 residues. The germline V gene has CDR1 SGHVS and CDR2 FQNEAQ. J was trimmed by 8 bases and V by 5 bases; bases with no gene match: 3.

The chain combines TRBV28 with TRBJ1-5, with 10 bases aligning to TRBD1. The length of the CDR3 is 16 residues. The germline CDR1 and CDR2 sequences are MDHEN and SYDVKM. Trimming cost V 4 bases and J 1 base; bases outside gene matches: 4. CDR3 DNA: TGTGCCAGCAGTTCCGACAGGGGGCGCAGCAATCAGCCCCAGCATTTT. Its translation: CASSSDRGRSNQPQHF.

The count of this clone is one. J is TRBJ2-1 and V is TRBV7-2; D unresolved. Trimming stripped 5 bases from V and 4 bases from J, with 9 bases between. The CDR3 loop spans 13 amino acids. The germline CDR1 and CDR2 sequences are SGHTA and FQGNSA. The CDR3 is CASSPTTYNEQFF. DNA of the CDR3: TGTGCCAGCAGCCCGACAACTTACAATGAGCAGTTCTTC.

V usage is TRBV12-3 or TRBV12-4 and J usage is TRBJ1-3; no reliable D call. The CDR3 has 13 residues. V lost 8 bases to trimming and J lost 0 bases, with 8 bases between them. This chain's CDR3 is CASGLASGNTIYF. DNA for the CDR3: TGTGCCAGCGGTCTGGCCTCTGGAAACACCATATATTTT.

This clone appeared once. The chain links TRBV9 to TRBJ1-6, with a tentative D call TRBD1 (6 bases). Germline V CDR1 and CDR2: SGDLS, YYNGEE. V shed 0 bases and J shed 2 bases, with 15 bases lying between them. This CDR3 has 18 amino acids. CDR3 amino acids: CASSVVNRVRPYNSPLHF. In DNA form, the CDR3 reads TGTGCCAGCAGCGTAGTTAACAGGGTTAGACCCTATAATTCACCCCTCCACTTT.

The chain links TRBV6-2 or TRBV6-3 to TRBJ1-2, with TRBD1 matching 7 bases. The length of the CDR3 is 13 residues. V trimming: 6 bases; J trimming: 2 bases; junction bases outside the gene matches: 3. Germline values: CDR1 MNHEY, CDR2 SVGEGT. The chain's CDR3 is CASSQGQNYGYTF. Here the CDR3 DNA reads TGTGCCAGCAGCCAGGGACAGAACTATGGCTACACCTTC.

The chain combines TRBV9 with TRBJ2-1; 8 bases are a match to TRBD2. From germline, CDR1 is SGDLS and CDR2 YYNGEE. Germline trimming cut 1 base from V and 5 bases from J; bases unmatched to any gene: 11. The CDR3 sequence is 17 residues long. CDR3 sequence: CASSVTGRASGNNEQFF. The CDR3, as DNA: TGTGCCAGCAGCGTAACCGGGAGGGCTAGCGGCAACAATGAGCAGTTCTTC.

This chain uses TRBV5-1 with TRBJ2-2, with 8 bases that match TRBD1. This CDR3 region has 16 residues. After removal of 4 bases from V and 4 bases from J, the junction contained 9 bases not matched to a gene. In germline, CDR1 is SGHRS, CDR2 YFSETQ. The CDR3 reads CASSGQGAPGTGELFF. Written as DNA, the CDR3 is TGCGCCAGCAGCGGCCAGGGGGCTCCGGGCACCGGGGAGCTGTTTTTT.

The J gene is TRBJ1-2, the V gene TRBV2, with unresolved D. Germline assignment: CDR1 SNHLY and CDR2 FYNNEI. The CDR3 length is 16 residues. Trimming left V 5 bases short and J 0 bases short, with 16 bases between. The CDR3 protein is CASSHRVNLANYGYTF. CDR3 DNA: TGTGCCAGCAGTCACCGGGTAAATCTAGCTAACTATGGCTACACCTTC.

CDR3 bases: TGTGCCAGCAGCCCCCCTCGCTGGACAGGCGGTCCTCATCAGCCCCAGCATTTT. This sequence encodes CASSPPRWTGGPHQPQHF. This chain uses TRBV7-3 with TRBJ1-5; 7 bases are shared with TRBD1. The CDR3 contains 18 residues. Trimming took 5 bases from V and 5 from J; bases not matched to a gene: 18. Germline V lookup: CDR1 SGHTA, CDR2 FQGTGA.

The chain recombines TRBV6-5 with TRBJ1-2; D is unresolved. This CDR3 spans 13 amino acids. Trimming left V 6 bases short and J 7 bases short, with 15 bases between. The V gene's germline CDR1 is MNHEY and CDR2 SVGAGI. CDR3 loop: CASRVDKPVGYTF. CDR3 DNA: TGTGCCAGCAGGGTAGACAAACCCGTTGGCTACACCTTC.

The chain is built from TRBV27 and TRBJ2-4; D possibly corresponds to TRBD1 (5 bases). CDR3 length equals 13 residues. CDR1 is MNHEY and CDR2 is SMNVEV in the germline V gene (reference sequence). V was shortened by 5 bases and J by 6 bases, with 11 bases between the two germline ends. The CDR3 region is CASSPGWGNIQYF. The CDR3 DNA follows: TGTGCCAGCAGTCCAGGGTGGGGAAACATTCAGTACTTC.

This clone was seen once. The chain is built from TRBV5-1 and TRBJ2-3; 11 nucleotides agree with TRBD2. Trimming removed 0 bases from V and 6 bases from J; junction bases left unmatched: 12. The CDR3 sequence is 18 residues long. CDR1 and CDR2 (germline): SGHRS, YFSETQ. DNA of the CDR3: TGCGCCAGCAGCTTGGACCTCCGTCCTAGCGGGGGGCAGGATACGCAGTATTTT. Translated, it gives CASSLDLRPSGGQDTQYF. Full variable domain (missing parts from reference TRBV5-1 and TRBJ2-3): KAGVTQTPRYLIKTRGQQVTLSCSPISGHRSVSWYQQTPGQGLQFLFEYFSETQRNKGNFPGRFSGRQFSNSRSEMNVSTLELGDSALYLCASSLDLRPSGGQDTQYFGPGTRLTVL.

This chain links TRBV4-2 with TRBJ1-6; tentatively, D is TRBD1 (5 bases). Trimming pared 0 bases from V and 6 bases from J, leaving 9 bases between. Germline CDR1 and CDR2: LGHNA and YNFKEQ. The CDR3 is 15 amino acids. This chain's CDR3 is CASSQDSQGNSPLHF. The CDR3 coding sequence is TGTGCCAGCAGCCAAGATAGCCAGGGTAATTCACCCCTCCACTTT.

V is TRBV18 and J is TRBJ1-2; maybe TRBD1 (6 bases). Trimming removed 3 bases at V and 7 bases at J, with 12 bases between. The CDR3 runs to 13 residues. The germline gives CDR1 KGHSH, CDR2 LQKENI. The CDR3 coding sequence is TGTGCCAGCTCACCGGACAGCCCGGCTGGCTACACCTTC. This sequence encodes CASSPDSPAGYTF.

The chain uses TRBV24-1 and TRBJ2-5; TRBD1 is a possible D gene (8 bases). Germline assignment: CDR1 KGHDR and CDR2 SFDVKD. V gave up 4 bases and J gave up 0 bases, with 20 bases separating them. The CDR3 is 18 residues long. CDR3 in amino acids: CATSDWTGRGGDQETQYF. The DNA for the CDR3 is TGTGCCACCAGTGACTGGACAGGGAGGGGAGGGGACCAAGAGACCCAGTACTTC.

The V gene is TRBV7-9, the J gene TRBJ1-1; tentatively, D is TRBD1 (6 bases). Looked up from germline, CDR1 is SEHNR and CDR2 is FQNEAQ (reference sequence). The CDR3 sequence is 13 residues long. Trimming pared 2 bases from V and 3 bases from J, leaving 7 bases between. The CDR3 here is CASSLNRDTEAFF. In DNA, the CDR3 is TGTGCCAGCAGCTTAAACAGGGACACTGAAGCTTTCTTT.

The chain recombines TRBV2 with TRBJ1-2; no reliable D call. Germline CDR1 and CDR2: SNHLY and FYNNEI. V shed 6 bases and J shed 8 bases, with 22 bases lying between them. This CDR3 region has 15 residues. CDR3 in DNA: TGTGCCAGCAGCGCAACCTTCATCCAGATCAACGGCTACACCTTC. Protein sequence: CASSATFIQINGYTF.